The T cell receptor beta chain under discussion was sequenced for a study of control samples from healthy donors and cancer patients. Assay: immunoSEQ multiplex PCR; the TCRdb copy retains only in-frame clones and omits some. The profile shows approximately 90,000 clones, 85% to 95% of them singletons. This CDR3 contains 13 residues. Germline CDR1 MDHEN, CDR2 SYDVKM. Losses at the gene ends were 4 bases for V and 8 bases for J; bases not matched to a gene: 3. Sequenced sample: blood. V gene TRBV28 combines with J gene TRBJ1-1; 11 positions match TRBD1. The origin of this receptor is a woman in her 30s in good health. The CDR3 region is CASSSGQGDEAFF. In DNA form, the CDR3 reads TGTGCCAGCAGTTCGGGACAGGGGGACGAAGCTTTCTTT.